This T cell receptor beta chain was captured by sequencing in a study of T cells after somatic rescue of genetic block (dated by TCRdb to 2018 to 2020). Background on the whole study: The study assessed how robust, over the long term, a T-cell system was when the system had developed through somatic rescue of a genetic block in T-cell development.

Compared with germline, V lacks 5 bases and J lacks 3 bases; bases without a gene match: 10. CDR1 SNHLY and CDR2 FYNNEI are derived from the germline V gene. The CDR3 contains 16 residues, cysteine and phenylalanine counted. Kept here is only the CDR3 DNA, which spans 48 bases and is read in frame from base 1. Remarks on this clone: The antigen this receptor binds is unknown. No base quality values were provided; no much bigger clone lies one nucleotide off.

Libraries were prepared through the immunoSEQ multiplex PCR assay. TCRdb re-hosts the immuneACCESS table, in-frame sequences only. Its copies lack some clones; in the studies checked, an unresolved V gene accounts for under half of them, and the cause for the rest is not known. This sample has about 88,000 clones in its table, and around 89% of those were observed once. Around 1.6% of the sample rests with the top ten. This sequence originates from a young woman. The rearranged segments are TRBV2 and TRBJ2-1; the central 7 bases match TRBD1. Input material: peripheral blood mononuclear cells (PBMCs). The sequenced DNA: TGTGCCAGCAGTCCGAGAAACAGGGGCGTCTACAATGAGCAGTTCTTC. Translated, this is CASSPRNRGVYNEQFF.